This is a list of T cell receptor beta chains from one sample in a study of blood T cell repertoires in COVID-19. The data were produced by immunoSEQ multiplex PCR, yet TCRdb's version contains in-frame clones alone and is incomplete. The sample has fewer than 300,000 clones, about 81% seen once. The sample comprised peripheral blood. The receptors derive from a human donor with COVID-19, enrolled during active disease. The donor label of this sample is uncertain. CDR3s include the opening cysteine and the closing phenylalanine or tryptophan. The D gene is left open where the match is weak. Clone size is given for some rows only: seen once, a few or many times, or a class if the clone is expanded.

V	length	size	D	J	CDR3	DNA
TRBV28	14	.	.	TRBJ1-5	CASSVQGFEKPQHF	TGTGCCAGCAGTGTCCAGGGGTTTGAAAAGCCCCAGCATTTT
TRBV11-2	17	.	TRBD2	TRBJ2-7	CASSFLPGLAGSYEQYF	TGTGCCAGCAGCTTTCTCCCGGGACTAGCGGGGTCCTACGAGCAGTACTTC
TRBV4-2	17	.	.	TRBJ2-7	CASSQDEGTGDSYEQYF	TGTGCCAGCAGCCAAGATGAAGGGACGGGAGACTCCTACGAGCAGTACTTC
TRBV2	15	.	TRBD1	TRBJ1-1	CASSNRDRGYTEAFF	TGTGCCAGCAGTAACCGGGACAGGGGTTACACTGAAGCTTTCTTT
TRBV3-1/TRBV3-2	15	.	TRBD1	TRBJ1-1	CASSQARPPAGGAFF	TGTGCCAGCAGCCAAGCCCGACCCCCCGCAGGGGGAGCTTTCTTT
TRBV7-6	16	.	TRBD2	TRBJ2-1	CASSLVRASGINEQFF	TGTGCCAGCAGCTTAGTGAGGGCTAGCGGGATCAATGAGCAGTTCTTC
TRBV6-5	15	.	TRBD1	TRBJ1-4	CASSPGQGDREKLFF	TGTGCCAGCAGTCCCGGACAGGGAGATCGCGAAAAACTGTTTTTT
TRBV5-1	14	few	TRBD1	TRBJ2-5	CASSNGQGRETQYF	TGCGCCAGCAGCAACGGACAGGGGCGAGAGACCCAGTACTTC
TRBV27	12	.	.	TRBJ1-2	CASSPGVGGYTF	TGTGCCAGCTCCCCGGGGGTCGGGGGCTACACCTTC
TRBV5-1	15	.	.	TRBJ2-1	CASSLVGLASNEQFF	TGCGCCAGCAGCTTGGTTGGCCTAGCGAGCAATGAGCAGTTCTTC
TRBV19	15	.	TRBD2	TRBJ2-1	CASRSGGLGGNEQFF	TGTGCCAGTAGATCCGGGGGACTAGGAGGCAATGAGCAGTTCTTC
TRBV13	16	.	TRBD1	TRBJ2-7	CASSSSGTGVTYEQYF	TGTGCCAGCAGCTCCTCCGGGACAGGGGTTACCTACGAGCAGTACTTC
TRBV30	13	.	TRBD2	TRBJ2-1	CAWRSGGGNEQFF	TGTGCCTGGCGTAGCGGGGGAGGCAATGAGCAGTTCTTC
TRBV2	13	.	.	TRBJ2-7	CASREDLNYEQYF	TGTGCCAGCAGGGAGGACCTCAACTACGAGCAGTACTTC
TRBV10-2	17	.	.	TRBJ2-3	CASSPSGVGVPADTQYF	TGCGCCAGCAGCCCTTCAGGGGTAGGCGTACCCGCCGATACGCAGTATTTT
TRBV5-1	16	.	TRBD2	TRBJ2-5	CASSFSGGVLQETQYF	TGCGCCAGCAGCTTTTCCGGGGGGGTTCTGCAAGAGACCCAGTACTTC
TRBV19	16	.	TRBD2	TRBJ2-1	CASSAGTRNPYNEQFF	TGTGCCAGTAGTGCCGGGACTAGAAACCCTTACAATGAGCAGTTCTTC
TRBV27	12	few	TRBD1	TRBJ1-5	CASRTGDQPQHF	TGTGCCAGCAGAACAGGGGACCAGCCCCAGCATTTT
TRBV6-1	20	.	TRBD2	TRBJ2-1	CASSEGGGTSGPSSYNEQFF	TGTGCCAGCAGTGAAGGGGGTGGGACTAGCGGGCCCTCTTCCTACAATGAGCAGTTCTTC
TRBV19	15	once	TRBD1	TRBJ2-5	CASSPSTGVGETQYF	TGTGCCAGTAGTCCCTCGACAGGGGTGGGGGAGACCCAGTACTTC
TRBV4-3	14	.	.	TRBJ1-3	CASSPGKRGNTIYF	TGCGCCAGCAGCCCAGGGAAAAGAGGAAACACCATATATTTT
TRBV7-8	15	.	.	TRBJ2-1	CASSLALGDYNEQFF	TGTGCCAGCAGCTTAGCGCTAGGGGACTACAATGAGCAGTTCTTC
TRBV7-2	14	once	TRBD2	TRBJ2-1	CASSLQRGYNEQFF	TGTGCCAGCAGCTTACAGCGGGGGTACAATGAGCAGTTCTTC
TRBV5-1	16	.	TRBD1	TRBJ1-4	CASSLAETGVGEKLFF	TGCGCCAGCAGCTTGGCCGAGACAGGGGTCGGGGAAAAACTGTTTTTT
TRBV7-2	14	once	.	TRBJ2-3	CASSYNSGSDTQYF	TGTGCCAGCAGCTACAATTCAGGGTCAGATACGCAGTATTTT
TRBV12-5	15	.	TRBD1	TRBJ2-3	CASGFDRVGTDTQYF	TGTGCTAGTGGTTTCGACAGGGTGGGCACAGATACGCAGTATTTT
TRBV5-1	15	many	TRBD2	TRBJ2-2	CASSLTSGAPGELFF	TGCGCCAGCAGTCTGACTAGCGGCGCCCCCGGGGAGCTGTTTTTT
TRBV5-6	16	few	.	TRBJ1-3	CASSSSTAYSGNTIYF	TGTGCCAGCAGCTCTTCGACTGCCTACTCTGGAAACACCATATATTTT
TRBV11-2	14	.	.	TRBJ1-5	CASSLDTLVGPQHF	TGTGCCAGCAGCTTAGATACCCTGGTTGGCCCCCAGCATTTT
TRBV29-1	12	.	TRBD1	TRBJ2-7	CSVGQGVYEQYF	TGCAGCGTCGGACAGGGCGTCTACGAGCAGTACTTC
TRBV28	16	.	TRBD1	TRBJ1-2	CASRTSSTGGARGYTF	TGTGCCAGCAGGACAAGTTCAACAGGGGGCGCCAGGGGCTACACCTTC
TRBV11-2	14	.	TRBD2	TRBJ2-7	CASSTGLAPYEQYF	TGTGCCAGCAGCACGGGACTAGCCCCCTACGAGCAGTACTTC
TRBV11-2	18	once	.	TRBJ2-2	CASSLDRGQPANTGELFF	TGTGCCAGCAGCTTAGACAGGGGACAACCTGCGAACACCGGGGAGCTGTTTTTT
TRBV9	16	.	TRBD1	TRBJ1-6	CASSARVTGANSPLHF	TGTGCCAGCAGCGCCAGGGTGACAGGGGCGAATTCACCCCTCCACTTT
TRBV7-9	15	.	.	TRBJ1-3	CASSLQALSGNTIYF	TGTGCCAGCAGCTTGCAGGCTCTCTCTGGAAACACCATATATTTT
TRBV5-5	16	.	TRBD2	TRBJ2-1	CASSGGTSAKLDEQFF	TGTGCCAGCAGCGGGGGGACTAGCGCCAAACTAGATGAGCAGTTCTTC
TRBV28	15	.	TRBD2	TRBJ2-3	CASSPPAGGPDTQYF	TGTGCCAGCAGTCCTCCAGCGGGAGGCCCGGATACGCAGTATTTT
TRBV7-8	16	.	TRBD2	TRBJ2-2	CASSRGTSGSTGELFF	TGTGCCAGCAGCCGCGGGACTAGCGGGAGCACCGGGGAGCTGTTTTTT
TRBV16	15	.	.	TRBJ1-3	CASSQGADSGNTIYF	TGTGCCAGCAGCCAGGGGGCGGATTCTGGAAACACCATATATTTT
TRBV7-3	13	.	.	TRBJ1-2	CASSLWADLGYTF	TGTGCCAGCAGCTTATGGGCCGACCTGGGCTACACCTTC
TRBV10-2	14	.	.	TRBJ1-1	CASRVEDSTGEAFF	TGCGCCAGCAGGGTAGAAGATTCCACGGGTGAAGCTTTCTTT
TRBV3-1/TRBV3-2	18	once	.	TRBJ1-5	CASSQEVSRAVSNQPQHF	TGTGCCAGCAGCCAAGAGGTTTCTCGAGCGGTTAGCAATCAGCCCCAGCATTTT
TRBV19	15	.	TRBD2	TRBJ2-1	CASTPSGRASGEQFF	TGTGCCAGTACGCCAAGCGGGAGGGCTAGTGGTGAGCAGTTCTTC
TRBV5-1	17	.	TRBD2	TRBJ2-3	CASSLSTSGTSTDTQYF	TGCGCCAGCAGCTTGTCCACTAGCGGGACCAGCACAGATACGCAGTATTTT
TRBV5-1	19	.	TRBD1	TRBJ2-7	CASSLIPPGRTGAEYEQYF	TGCGCCAGCAGCTTGATACCCCCGGGACGAACAGGGGCGGAATACGAGCAGTACTTC
TRBV9	16	few	.	TRBJ1-2	CASSPGAGTSAYGYTF	TGTGCCAGCAGCCCAGGGGCCGGGACATCGGCCTATGGCTACACCTTC
TRBV6-1	17	.	.	TRBJ1-3	CASSGQRLASSGNTIYF	TGTGCCAGCAGTGGACAGCGATTGGCCTCCTCTGGAAACACCATATATTTT
TRBV6-5	13	.	.	TRBJ1-1	CASSYAADKEAFF	TGTGCCAGCAGTTACGCGGCAGATAAAGAAGCTTTCTTT
TRBV6-5	13	.	.	TRBJ1-1	CASSPTGNTEAFF	TGTGCCAGCAGCCCGACAGGGAACACTGAAGCTTTCTTT
TRBV5-1	16	few	TRBD2	TRBJ2-2	CASTLGLAGVTGELFF	TGCGCCAGCACCCTGGGACTAGCGGGAGTCACCGGGGAGCTGTTTTTT
TRBV29-1	12	.	TRBD1	TRBJ1-5	CSVGQGNQPQHF	TGCAGCGTTGGACAGGGGAATCAGCCCCAGCATTTT